The 28 T cell receptor beta chains reported below all come from one sample, sequenced in a study of T-cell memory formation after mild COVID-19. Via MiXCR, TCRdb re-called the 5' RACE reads, giving one row per CDR3 protein. Among hundreds of thousands of distinct CDR3 sequences listed, approximately 16% were seen once. Sequencing was carried out using PBMCs or a T cell subset sorted from them (not recorded which). The receptors here all came from a man aged 18 to 30 who had mild COVID-19 (a few samples of this study predate the infection). Cell type and time point are not known.

The chain couples TRBV18 to TRBJ2-7; 7 bases are shared with TRBD2. Germline loops: CDR1 KGHSH, CDR2 LQKENI. The V and J ends lost 3 bases and 2 bases, in that order; junction bases with no gene match: 4. CDR3 length: 14 amino acids. The CDR3 sequence is CASSPAGEAYEQYF. The CDR3 nucleotides are TGTGCCAGCTCACCGGCGGGGGAGGCCTACGAGCAGTACTTC.

The chain recombines TRBV20-1 with TRBJ2-3; D remains ambiguous. The CDR3 extends over 12 amino acids. Germline loops: CDR1 DFQATT, CDR2 SNEGSKA (reference sequence). Between the trimmed V and J ends, which lost 5 bases and 6 bases, there was a span of 12 bases. The CDR3 DNA is TGCAGTGCTGCGTCCGGGCGGGATACGCAGTATTTT. Residues: CSAASGRDTQYF.

The chain uses TRBV9 and TRBJ1-2; no reliable D call. Germline CDR1 and CDR2: SGDLS and YYNGEE. Trimming left V 3 bases short and J 2 bases short, with 8 bases between. The CDR3 extends over 13 amino acids. The CDR3 sequence: CASSAGPNYGYTF. CDR3 bases: TGTGCCAGCAGCGCCGGGCCAAACTATGGCTACACCTTC.

The chain is built from TRBV20-1 and TRBJ2-3; 7 nucleotides align to TRBD2. V shed 0 bases, J shed 2 bases, and the junction held 11 bases outside the gene matches. Germline CDR1 DFQATT, CDR2 SNEGSKA (reference sequence). This CDR3 region has 17 residues. CDR3 amino acids: CSARDYLLAKSTDTQYF. Here the CDR3 DNA reads TGCAGTGCTAGAGATTATCTACTAGCGAAATCCACAGATACGCAGTATTTT.

A few counts support this clonotype. V gene TRBV7-9 combines with J gene TRBJ2-4; 10 nucleotides match TRBD1. Germline V gives CDR1 SEHNR, CDR2 FQNEAQ (reference sequence). Trimming at V came to 1 base and at J to 4 bases, leaving 4 bases not matched to a gene. The CDR3 sequence is 16 residues long. CDR3 nucleotides: TGTGCCAGCAGCTTAGTGGGACAGGGGAGAAAAAACATTCAGTACTTC. Translation: CASSLVGQGRKNIQYF.

The chain uses TRBV29-1 and TRBJ2-3, with 7 bases that match TRBD2. The CDR3 totals 14 residues. Trimming cost V 7 bases and J 2 bases; bases outside gene matches: 9. Germline values: CDR1 SQVTM, CDR2 ANQGSEA. CDR3 coding DNA: TGCAGCGCCGGGACTATCTCTCCCACAGATACGCAGTATTTT. Translating gives CSAGTISPTDTQYF.

The chain joins TRBV12-3 or TRBV12-4 to TRBJ2-3, with TRBD2 matching over 8 bases. The CDR3 length is 14 residues. Trimming removed 5 bases from V and 4 bases from J; junction bases left unmatched: 5. In DNA, the CDR3 is TGTGCCAGCAGTCCGGGAGGGAGCGCAGATACGCAGTATTTT. Translating it yields CASSPGGSADTQYF.

This clonotype occurred a few times. V is TRBV3-2 and J is TRBJ2-2; the table's D call, TRBD2, has no DNA check behind it. TRBV3-2 is flagged as a pseudogene. This CDR3 has 19 residues. The CDR3 sequence: CASSHSRTSGAANTGELFF. The CDR3 coding sequence is TGTGCCAGCAGCCACAGCAGGACTAGCGGGGCAGCGAACACCGGGGAGCTGTTTTTT.

This clonotype was recorded a few times. The gene calls are TRBV5-1 and TRBJ1-5; D might be TRBD1 (6 bases). Germline assignment: CDR1 SGHRS and CDR2 YFSETQ. The CDR3 extends over 14 amino acids. V was trimmed by 4 bases and J by 7 bases, leaving 15 bases between them. The CDR3 nucleotides are TGCGCCAGCAGCCCAGGGGAATATGGGCAGCCCCAGCATTTT. Its translation is CASSPGEYGQPQHF.

This chain connects TRBV6-5 to TRBJ2-3; no reliable D call. Germline-derived CDR1 and CDR2 are MNHEY and SVGAGI. This CDR3 region has 16 residues. Trimming shortened V by 0 bases and J by 8 bases, and 18 bases separated the two germline ends. This CDR3 is CASSYSYTAATGTQYF. The CDR3 nucleotides read TGTGCCAGCAGTTACTCGTACACCGCCGCCACGGGTACGCAGTATTTT.

The rearrangement links TRBV6-5 to TRBJ2-3, with D maybe TRBD2 (7 bases). CDR1 is MNHEY and CDR2 is SVGAGI in the germline V gene. V was trimmed by 0 bases and J by 4 bases, leaving 14 bases between them. The length of the CDR3 is 16 residues. The CDR3, as DNA: TGTGCCAGCAGTTACTCGAAAGGGGGGGCGTCAGATACGCAGTATTTT. Translating it yields CASSYSKGGASDTQYF.

V is TRBV5-8 and J is TRBJ2-1; D is unresolved. This CDR3 comprises 13 residues. Germline CDR1 SGHTS, CDR2 YDEGEE. With 4 bases removed from V and 5 bases from J, the gap between germline ends came to 10 bases. In nucleotides, the CDR3 is TGTGCCAGCAGCGTCAGGTTGGACAATGAGCAGTTCTTC. Translating gives CASSVRLDNEQFF. Drawing the rest from reference TRBV5-8 and TRBJ2-1, the complete variable domain is EAGVTQSPTHLIKTRGQQATLRCSPISGHTSVYWYQQALGLGLQFLLWYDEGEERNRGNFPPRFSGRQFPNYSSELNVNALELEDSALYLCASSVRLDNEQFFGPGTRLTVL.

The CDR3 reads CASSHPSGGADNEQFF. CDR3 in DNA: TGTGCCAGCAGCCACCCTAGCGGGGGGGCCGACAATGAGCAGTTCTTC. The chain has TRBV7-2 and TRBJ2-1; 12 bases fit TRBD2. V trimming: 5 bases; J trimming: 5 bases; junction bases outside the gene matches: 7. Germline CDR1 reads SGHTA; CDR2 reads FQGNSA. The CDR3 spans 16 residues.

The V gene is TRBV9, the J gene TRBJ2-3; tentatively, D is TRBD2 (5 bases). The CDR3 totals 14 residues. Trimming shortened V by 5 bases and J by 2 bases, and 12 bases separated the two germline ends. The germline gives CDR1 SGDLS, CDR2 YYNGEE. The CDR3: CASSRLTVTDTQYF. The CDR3 DNA reads as TGTGCCAGCAGTCGACTAACCGTCACAGATACGCAGTATTTT.

This clonotype appeared a few times. CDR3 sequence: CASSFLPFGRRYEQYF. CDR3 DNA sequence: TGTGCCAGCAGCTTCTTACCCTTCGGGCGGCGGTACGAGCAGTACTTC. The V gene is TRBV7-2, the J gene TRBJ2-7; D unclear. Germline V gives CDR1 SGHTA, CDR2 FQGNSA. This CDR3 has 16 residues. The V gene lost 3 bases and the J gene lost 4 bases, with 19 bases spanning the gap.

In its sample, this clonotype was seen a few times. The V gene is TRBV6-2 or TRBV6-3, the J gene TRBJ2-7, with D perhaps matching TRBD1 or TRBD2 (5 bases each). Per germline, CDR1 MNHEY and CDR2 SVGEGT. V gave up 2 bases and J gave up 3 bases, with 14 bases separating them. The CDR3 extends over 15 amino acids. This CDR3 reads CASSYQAGSYYEQYF. As DNA, the CDR3 is TGTGCCAGCAGTTACCAGGCAGGGAGCTACTACGAGCAGTACTTC.

CDR3 nucleotide sequence: TGCGCCAGCAGCACCGGACAGGGGGAGCAGTACGTC. Amino acid sequence: CASSTGQGEQYV. This sequence joins TRBV5-1 and TRBJ2-7, with TRBD1 matching over 9 bases. In germline, CDR1 is SGHRS, CDR2 YFSETQ. V lost 4 bases, J lost 7 bases, and 3 bases stayed unmatched. The CDR3 sequence is 12 residues long.

This clonotype has more than one count but fewer than ten. The chain combines TRBV20-1 with TRBJ1-2; tentative D call: TRBD1 (6 bases). Germline values: CDR1 DFQATT, CDR2 SNEGSKA (reference sequence). V lost 7 bases and J 2 bases, leaving 17 bases between the germline ends. The CDR3 runs to 14 residues. As DNA, the CDR3 is TGCAGTGTCCTCCAGGGGTTTACGAACTATGGCTACACCTTC. This codes for CSVLQGFTNYGYTF.

This clonotype was observed a few times. This sequence joins TRBV7-2 and TRBJ1-5, with 8 bases matching TRBD1. Per the germline V gene, CDR1 is SGHTA and CDR2 is FQGNSA. With V trimmed by 5 bases and J by 4 bases, 4 bases remained unmatched. CDR3 size: 14 residues. The CDR3 here is CASSDRTGNQPQHF. Here the CDR3 DNA reads TGTGCCAGCAGCGACCGGACAGGGAATCAGCCCCAGCATTTT.

The V and J genes are TRBV19 and TRBJ2-5, with 9 positions matching TRBD2. V trimming: 4 bases; J trimming: 2 bases; junction bases outside the gene matches: 11. The germline CDR1 and CDR2 sequences are LNHDA and SQIVND (reference sequence). CDR3 length: 17 amino acids. CDR3 nucleotides: TGTGCCAGTAGTAAGTGGGCCGGACTAGCGCTTCAAGAGACCCAGTACTTC. Residues: CASSKWAGLALQETQYF.

The rearrangement uses TRBV20-1 and TRBJ2-3; D perhaps matches TRBD2 (6 bases). Germline lookup yields CDR1 DFQATT and CDR2 SNEGSKA (reference sequence). The CDR3 has 14 residues. V lost 6 bases, J lost 2 bases, and 15 bases lay in between. CDR3 DNA: TGCAGTGCGGAGGGCAGGGCCCACACAGATACGCAGTATTTT. Protein sequence: CSAEGRAHTDTQYF.

This clonotype has a handful of counts. CDR3 bases: TGTGCCAGCAGTTCAAGGGAAGGGGAAAAACTGTTTTTT. Its protein is CASSSREGEKLFF. The rearrangement uses TRBV27 and TRBJ1-4, with D uncertain. Trimming pared 4 bases from V and 8 bases from J, leaving 11 bases between. The CDR3 is 13 amino acids. The germline CDR1 and CDR2 sequences are MNHEY and SMNVEV (reference sequence).

The V call is TRBV13, the J call TRBJ1-2; no definite D call. The CDR3 is 14 residues long. V gave up 8 bases and J gave up 2 bases, with 15 bases separating them. Germline lookup yields CDR1 PRHDT and CDR2 FYEKMQ (reference sequence). The CDR3 nucleotides are TGTGCCAGCGGCCCCCGTGTAGGGAACTATGGCTACACCTTC. Protein product: CASGPRVGNYGYTF. Full variable domain (rest looked up from reference TRBV13 and TRBJ1-2): AAGVIQSPRHLIKEKRETATLKCYPIPRHDTVYWYQQGPGQDPQFLISFYEKMQSDKGSIPDRFSAQQFSDYHSELNMSSLELGDSALYFCASGPRVGNYGYTFGSGTRLTVV.

V is TRBV5-1 and J is TRBJ2-3; D is possibly TRBD2 (5 bases). This CDR3 has 13 residues. Germline loops: CDR1 SGHRS, CDR2 YFSETQ. Trimming left V 8 bases short and J 5 bases short, with 15 bases between. CDR3 DNA sequence: TGCGCCAGTCGGGAAGCCGTGGGAGATACGCAGTATTTT. Translation gives CASREAVGDTQYF.

This clonotype was seen a few times. The chain uses TRBV10-3 and TRBJ1-6; D might be TRBD1 (5 bases). This CDR3 comprises 15 residues. Germline values: CDR1 ENHRY, CDR2 SYGVKD. Trimming shortened V by 4 bases and J by 0 bases, and 7 bases separated the two germline ends. The CDR3 region is CAISGQSSYNSPLHF. Written as DNA, the CDR3 is TGTGCCATCAGTGGACAGAGCTCCTATAATTCACCCCTCCACTTT.

The chain recombines TRBV13 with TRBJ2-1; possible D gene TRBD2, 5 bases. CDR3 size: 13 residues. CDR1 and CDR2 (germline): PRHDT, FYEKMQ (reference sequence). The germline V and J ends were trimmed by 3 bases and 5 bases, with 8 bases remaining between them. The chain's CDR3 is CASSLDSNNEQFF. The CDR3 DNA follows: TGTGCCAGCAGCTTGGACTCGAACAATGAGCAGTTCTTC.

This clonotype was observed a handful of times. This chain connects TRBV6-2 or TRBV6-3 to TRBJ2-1; D might be TRBD1 or TRBD2, each matching 5 bases. Trimming cost V 0 bases and J 4 bases, with 10 bases left between them. This CDR3 has 15 amino acids. Germline V gene lookup returns CDR1 MNHEY and CDR2 SVGEGT. CDR3 region: CASSYSWDGYNEQFF. For the CDR3, the DNA is TGTGCCAGCAGTTACTCGTGGGACGGTTACAATGAGCAGTTCTTC.

CDR3 nucleotide sequence: TGCAGCGTCGGGGAACACTACGAGCAGTACTTC. It is translated as CSVGEHYEQYF. V gene TRBV29-1 combines with J gene TRBJ2-7, with D possibly matching TRBD2 (5 bases). Germline-derived CDR1 and CDR2 are SQVTM and ANQGSEA. CDR3 length equals 11 residues. V lost 6 bases to trimming and J lost 3 bases, with 9 bases between them.